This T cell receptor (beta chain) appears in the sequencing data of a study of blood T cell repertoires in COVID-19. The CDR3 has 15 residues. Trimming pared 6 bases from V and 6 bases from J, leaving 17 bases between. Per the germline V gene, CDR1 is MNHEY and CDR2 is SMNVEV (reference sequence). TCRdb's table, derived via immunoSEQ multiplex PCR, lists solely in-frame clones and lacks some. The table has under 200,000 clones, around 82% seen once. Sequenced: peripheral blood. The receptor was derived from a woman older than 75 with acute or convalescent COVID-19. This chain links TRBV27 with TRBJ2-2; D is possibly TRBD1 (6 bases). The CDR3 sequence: CASSLLITGSGELFF. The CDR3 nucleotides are TGTGCCAGCAGCTTACTGATTACAGGGTCCGGGGAGCTGTTTTTT.